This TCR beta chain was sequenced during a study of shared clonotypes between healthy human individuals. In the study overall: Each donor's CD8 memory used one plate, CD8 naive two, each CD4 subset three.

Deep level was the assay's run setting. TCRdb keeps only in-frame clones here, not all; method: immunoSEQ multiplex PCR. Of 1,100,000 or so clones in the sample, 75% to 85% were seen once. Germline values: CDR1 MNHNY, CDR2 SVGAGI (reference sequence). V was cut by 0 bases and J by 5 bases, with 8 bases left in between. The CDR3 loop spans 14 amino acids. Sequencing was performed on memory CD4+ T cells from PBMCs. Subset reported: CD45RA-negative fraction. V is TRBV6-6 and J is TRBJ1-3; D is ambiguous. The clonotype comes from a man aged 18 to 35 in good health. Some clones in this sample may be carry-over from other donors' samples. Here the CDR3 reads CASSYSAERNTIYF. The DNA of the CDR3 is TGTGCCAGCAGTTACTCGGCAGAAAGAAACACCATATATTTT.